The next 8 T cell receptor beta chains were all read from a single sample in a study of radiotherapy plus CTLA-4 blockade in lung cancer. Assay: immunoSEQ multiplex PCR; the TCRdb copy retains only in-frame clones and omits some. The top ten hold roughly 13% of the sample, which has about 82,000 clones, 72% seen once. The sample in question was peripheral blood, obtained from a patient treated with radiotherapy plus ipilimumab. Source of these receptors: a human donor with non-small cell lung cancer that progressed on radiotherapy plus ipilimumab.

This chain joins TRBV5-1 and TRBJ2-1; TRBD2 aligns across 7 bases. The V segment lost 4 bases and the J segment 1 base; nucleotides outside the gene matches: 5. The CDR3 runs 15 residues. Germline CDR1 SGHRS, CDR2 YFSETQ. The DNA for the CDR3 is TGCGCCAGCAGCATCGGGACTACATCCTACAATGAGCAGTTCTTC. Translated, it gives CASSIGTTSYNEQFF. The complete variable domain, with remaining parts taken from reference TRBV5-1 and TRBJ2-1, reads KAGVTQTPRYLIKTRGQQVTLSCSPISGHRSVSWYQQTPGQGLQFLFEYFSETQRNKGNFPGRFSGRQFSNSRSEMNVSTLELGDSALYLCASSIGTTSYNEQFFGPGTRLTVL.

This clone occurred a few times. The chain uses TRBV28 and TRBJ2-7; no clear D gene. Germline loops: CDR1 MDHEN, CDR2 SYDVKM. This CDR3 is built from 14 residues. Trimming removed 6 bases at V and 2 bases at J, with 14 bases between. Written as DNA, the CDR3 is TGTGCCAGCAGCCCCCTCGCGGAGACCTACGAGCAGTACTTC. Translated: CASSPLAETYEQYF.

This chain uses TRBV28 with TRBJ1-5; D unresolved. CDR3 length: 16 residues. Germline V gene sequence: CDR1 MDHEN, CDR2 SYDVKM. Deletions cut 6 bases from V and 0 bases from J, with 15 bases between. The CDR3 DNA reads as TGTGCCAGCAGCTCAACCCAGGTTTATAGCAATCAGCCCCAGCATTTT. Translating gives CASSSTQVYSNQPQHF. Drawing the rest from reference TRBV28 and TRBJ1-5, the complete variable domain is DVKVTQSSRYLVKRTGEKVFLECVQDMDHENMFWYRQDPGLGLRLIYFSYDVKMKEKGDIPEGYSVSREKKERFSLILESASTNQTSMYLCASSSTQVYSNQPQHFGDGTRLSIL.

CDR3 in amino acids: CATGGASGYNEQFF. The CDR3 DNA reads as TGTGCCACTGGAGGGGCTAGCGGCTACAATGAGCAGTTCTTC. The chain employs TRBV6-6 and TRBJ2-1; 7 nucleotides line up with TRBD2. Trimming removed 10 bases from V and 3 bases from J; junction bases left unmatched: 9. The length of the CDR3 is 14 residues. CDR1 and CDR2 (germline): MNHNY, SVGAGI (reference sequence).

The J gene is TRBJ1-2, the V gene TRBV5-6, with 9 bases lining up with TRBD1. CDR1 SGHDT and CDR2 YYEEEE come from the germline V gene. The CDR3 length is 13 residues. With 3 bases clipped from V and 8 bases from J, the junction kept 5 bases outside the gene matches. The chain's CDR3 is CASSWTGESGYTF. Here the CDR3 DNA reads TGTGCCAGCAGCTGGACAGGGGAATCGGGCTACACCTTC.

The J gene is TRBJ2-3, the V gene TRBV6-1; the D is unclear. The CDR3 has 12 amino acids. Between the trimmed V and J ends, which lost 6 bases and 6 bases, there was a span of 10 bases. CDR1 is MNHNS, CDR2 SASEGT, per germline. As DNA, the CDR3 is TGTGCCAGCAGCACGACTGTTGATACGCAGTATTTT. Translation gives CASSTTVDTQYF.

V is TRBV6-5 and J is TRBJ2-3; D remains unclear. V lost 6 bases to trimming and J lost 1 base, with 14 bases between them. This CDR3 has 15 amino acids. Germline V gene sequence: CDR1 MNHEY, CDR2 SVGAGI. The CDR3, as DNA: TGTGCCAGCAGCCCCCAGGTTGGAGGCACAGATACGCAGTATTTT. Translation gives CASSPQVGGTDTQYF.

CDR3 sequence: CASSQEATGRGETQYF. Here the CDR3 DNA reads TGCGCCAGCAGCCAAGAGGCGACAGGGCGGGGGGAGACCCAGTACTTC. This chain connects TRBV4-3 to TRBJ2-5, with D possibly being TRBD1 or TRBD2 (7 bases each). V was trimmed by 0 bases and J by 5 bases, leaving 16 bases between them. The CDR3 has 16 amino acids. The V gene's germline CDR1 is LGHNA and CDR2 YSLEER.